This is a list of T cell receptor beta chains from one sample in a study of cytomegalovirus exposure and HLA in healthy donors. This table comes from immunoSEQ multiplex PCR, and its TCRdb copy is limited to in-frame clones, with some not included. The sample table sets out over 90,000 clones. The sequenced sample was PBMCs. The receptors stem from a man aged 40-49 years in good health and CMV-seronegative. Both conserved end residues are part of each CDR3. The D gene is left open where the match is weak.

j_call v_call d_call cdr3_nt cdr3_aa
TRBJ2-4 TRBV6-1 NA TGTGCCAGCAGTGCGCCCGGAGGAAACATTCAGTACTTC CASSAPGGNIQYF
TRBJ1-2 TRBV7-2 TRBD1 TGTGCCAGCAGCCCGGGACAGGGCTATGGCTACACCTTC CASSPGQGYGYTF
TRBJ2-7 TRBV6-5 TRBD1 TGTGCCAGCAGTCCCCCGGGACAGAGCTACGAGCAGTACTTC CASSPPGQSYEQYF
TRBJ1-5 TRBV7-2 NA TGTGCCAGCAGCCCTTCCGGGGGCAATCAGCCCCAGCATTTT CASSPSGGNQPQHF
TRBJ1-1 TRBV5-1 NA TGCGCCAGCAAATGGACAGATACCAAGAACACTGAAGCTTTCTTT CASKWTDTKNTEAFF
TRBJ2-2 TRBV19 TRBD2 TGTGCCAGCGCCCCTGGGTTGCGGGGGGGTCGGCAGATCGGGGAGCTGTTTTTT CASAPGLRGGRQIGELFF
TRBJ1-1 TRBV27 NA TGTGCCAGCAGTTTTATCGACAGGAACACTGAAGCTTTCTTT CASSFIDRNTEAFF
TRBJ2-3 TRBV9 NA TGTGCCAGCAGCTTCAGACTCGCCCTGGGCACAGATACGCAGTATTTT CASSFRLALGTDTQYF
TRBJ1-1 TRBV28 NA TGTGCCAGCGCCAATAGTAGGGGGTTCATGAACACTGAAGCTTTCTTT CASANSRGFMNTEAFF
TRBJ2-5 TRBV25-1 NA TGTGCCAGCAGTGAATTGCGGCAGTACCAAGAGACCCAGTACTTC CASSELRQYQETQYF
TRBJ1-1 TRBV5-6 NA TGTGCCAGCAGCCCCAGACCGGGTATTGCTTTCTTT CASSPRPGIAFF
TRBJ2-1 TRBV6-5 TRBD2 TGTGCCAGCAGTTACTCAGGGACTAGCGACAATGAGCAGTTCTTC CASSYSGTSDNEQFF
TRBJ2-5 TRBV7-8 NA TGTGCCAGCAGCTTGGAAGAGGGTAGAGAGACCCAGTACTTC CASSLEEGRETQYF
TRBJ2-1 TRBV19 NA TGTGCCAGTAGTATTAGCGACCCCAATGAGCAGTTCTTC CASSISDPNEQFF
TRBJ2-7 TRBV5-4 NA TGTGCCAGCAGCTTGGGGCCCGGAGTGCAGTACTTC CASSLGPGVQYF
TRBJ2-5 TRBV9 NA TGTGCCAGCAGCGTAGTTGGAGGCCTTCAAGAGACCCAGTACTTC CASSVVGGLQETQYF
TRBJ2-2 TRBV5-1 NA TGCGCCAGCAGCTTGGAATCAGGGGCGAACACCGGGGAGCTGTTTTTT CASSLESGANTGELFF
TRBJ2-3 TRBV27 NA TGTGCCAGCAGTTTTAGGCCTAGCTCGGGCACAGATACGCAGTATTTT CASSFRPSSGTDTQYF
TRBJ2-1 TRBV25-1 NA TGTGCCAGCAGTGGCGGTCGGATGTACAATGAGCAGTTCTTC CASSGGRMYNEQFF
TRBJ2-2 TRBV27 NA TGTGCCAGCAGTTTAAGGTCCGGGATAGTCACCGGGGAGCTGTTTTTT CASSLRSGIVTGELFF
TRBJ1-1 TRBV5-4 NA TGTGCCAGCAGCCCTGGCAGGGCCCCTGAAGCTTTCTTT CASSPGRAPEAFF